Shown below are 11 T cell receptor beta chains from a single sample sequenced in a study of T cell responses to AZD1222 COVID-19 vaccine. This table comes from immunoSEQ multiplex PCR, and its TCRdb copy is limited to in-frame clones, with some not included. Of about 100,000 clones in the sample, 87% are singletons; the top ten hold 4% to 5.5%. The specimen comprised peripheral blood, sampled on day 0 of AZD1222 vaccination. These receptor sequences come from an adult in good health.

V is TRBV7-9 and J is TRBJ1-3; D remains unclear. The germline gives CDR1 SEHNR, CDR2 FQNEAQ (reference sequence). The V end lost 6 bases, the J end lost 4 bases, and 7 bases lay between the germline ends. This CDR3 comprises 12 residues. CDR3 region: CASRITGNTIYF. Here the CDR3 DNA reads TGTGCCAGCAGGATCACAGGAAACACCATATATTTT.

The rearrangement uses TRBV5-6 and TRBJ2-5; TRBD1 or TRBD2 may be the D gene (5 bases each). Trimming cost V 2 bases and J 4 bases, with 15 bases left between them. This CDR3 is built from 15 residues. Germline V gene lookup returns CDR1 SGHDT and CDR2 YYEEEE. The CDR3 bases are TGTGCCAGCAGCTTCACGATGGTTGGGGGAGAGACCCAGTACTTC. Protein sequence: CASSFTMVGGETQYF.

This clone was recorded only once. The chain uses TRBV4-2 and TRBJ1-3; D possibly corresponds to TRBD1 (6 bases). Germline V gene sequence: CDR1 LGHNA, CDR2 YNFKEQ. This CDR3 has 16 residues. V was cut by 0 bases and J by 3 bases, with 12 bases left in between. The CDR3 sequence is CASSQDFRGFGNTIYF. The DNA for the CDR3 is TGTGCCAGCAGCCAAGATTTTAGGGGGTTTGGAAACACCATATATTTT.

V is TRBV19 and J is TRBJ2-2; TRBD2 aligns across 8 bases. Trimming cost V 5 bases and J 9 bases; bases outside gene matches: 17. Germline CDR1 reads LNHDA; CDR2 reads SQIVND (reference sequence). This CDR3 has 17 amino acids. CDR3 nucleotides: TGTGCCAGTAGTGACAGGTTAGGGACTAGTGGCTTAAGGGAGCTGTTTTTT. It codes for CASSDRLGTSGLRELFF.

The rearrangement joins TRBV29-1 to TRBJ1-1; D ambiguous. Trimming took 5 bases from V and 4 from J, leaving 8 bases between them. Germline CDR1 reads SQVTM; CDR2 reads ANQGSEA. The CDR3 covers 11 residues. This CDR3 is CSVHSRTEAFF. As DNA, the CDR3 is TGCAGCGTTCACAGCCGCACTGAAGCTTTCTTT.

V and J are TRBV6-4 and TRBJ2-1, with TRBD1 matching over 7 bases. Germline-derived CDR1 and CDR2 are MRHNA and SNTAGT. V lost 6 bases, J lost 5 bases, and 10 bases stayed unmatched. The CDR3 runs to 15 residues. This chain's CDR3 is CASSPIGGRNNEQFF. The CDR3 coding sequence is TGTGCCAGCAGCCCAATAGGGGGCCGGAACAATGAGCAGTTCTTC.

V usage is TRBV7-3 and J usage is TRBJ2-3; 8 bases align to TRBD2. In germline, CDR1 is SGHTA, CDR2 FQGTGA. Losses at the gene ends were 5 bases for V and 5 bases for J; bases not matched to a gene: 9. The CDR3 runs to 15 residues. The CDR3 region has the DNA TGTGCCAGCAGCCCAATGAGCGGGGGAGAAGATACGCAGTATTTT. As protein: CASSPMSGGEDTQYF.

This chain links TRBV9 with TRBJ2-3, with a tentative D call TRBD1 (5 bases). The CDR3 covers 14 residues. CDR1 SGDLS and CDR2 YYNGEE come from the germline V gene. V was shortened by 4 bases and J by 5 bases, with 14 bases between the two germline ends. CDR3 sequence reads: CASSPDSTLDTQYF. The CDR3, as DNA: TGTGCCAGCAGCCCAGACAGTACATTAGATACGCAGTATTTT.

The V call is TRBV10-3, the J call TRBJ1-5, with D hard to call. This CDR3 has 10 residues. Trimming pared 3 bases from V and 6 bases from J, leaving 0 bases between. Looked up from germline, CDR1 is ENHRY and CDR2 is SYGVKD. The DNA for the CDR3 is TGTGCCATCAGTGATCAGCCCCAGCATTTT. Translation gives CAISDQPQHF.

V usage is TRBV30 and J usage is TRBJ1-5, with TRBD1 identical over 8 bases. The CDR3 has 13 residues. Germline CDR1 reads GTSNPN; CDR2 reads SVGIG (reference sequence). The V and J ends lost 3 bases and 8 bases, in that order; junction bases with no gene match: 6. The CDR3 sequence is CAWSQGALKPQHF. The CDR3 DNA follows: TGTGCCTGGAGCCAGGGGGCGCTAAAGCCCCAGCATTTT.

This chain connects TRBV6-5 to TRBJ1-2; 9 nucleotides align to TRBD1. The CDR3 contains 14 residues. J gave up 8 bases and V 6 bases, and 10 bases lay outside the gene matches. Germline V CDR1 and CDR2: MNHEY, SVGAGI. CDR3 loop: CASRIGQGIYGYTF. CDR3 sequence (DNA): TGTGCCAGCAGGATCGGACAGGGGATCTACGGCTACACCTTC.